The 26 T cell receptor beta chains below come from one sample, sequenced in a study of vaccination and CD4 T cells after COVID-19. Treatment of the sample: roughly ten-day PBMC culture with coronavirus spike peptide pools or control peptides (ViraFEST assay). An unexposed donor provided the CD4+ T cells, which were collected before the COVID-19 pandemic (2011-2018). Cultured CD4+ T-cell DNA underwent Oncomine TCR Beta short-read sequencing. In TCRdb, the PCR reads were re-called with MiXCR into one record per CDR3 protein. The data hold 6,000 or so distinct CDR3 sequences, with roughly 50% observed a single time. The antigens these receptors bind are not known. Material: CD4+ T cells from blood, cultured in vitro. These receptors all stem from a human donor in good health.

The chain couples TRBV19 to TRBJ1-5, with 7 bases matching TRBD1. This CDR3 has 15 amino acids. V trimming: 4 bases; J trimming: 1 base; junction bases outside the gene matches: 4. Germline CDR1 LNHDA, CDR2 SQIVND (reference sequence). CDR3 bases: TGTGCCAGTAGTAGGCAGGGGGTCAGCAATCAGCCCCAGCATTTT. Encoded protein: CASSRQGVSNQPQHF.

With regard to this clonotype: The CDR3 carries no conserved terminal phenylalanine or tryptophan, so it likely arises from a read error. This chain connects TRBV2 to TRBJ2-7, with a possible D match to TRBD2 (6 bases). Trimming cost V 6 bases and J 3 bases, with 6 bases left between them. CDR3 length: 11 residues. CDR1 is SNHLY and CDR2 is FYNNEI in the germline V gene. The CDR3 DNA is TGTGCCAGCAGGGGGGGCTACGAGCAGTACCTC. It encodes CASRGGYEQYL.

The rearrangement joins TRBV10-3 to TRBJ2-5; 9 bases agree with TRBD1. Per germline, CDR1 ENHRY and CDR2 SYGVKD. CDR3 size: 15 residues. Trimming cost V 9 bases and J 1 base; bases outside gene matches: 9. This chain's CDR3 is CAIKPGQGFQETQYF. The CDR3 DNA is TGTGCCATTAAACCGGGACAGGGTTTCCAAGAGACCCAGTACTTC.

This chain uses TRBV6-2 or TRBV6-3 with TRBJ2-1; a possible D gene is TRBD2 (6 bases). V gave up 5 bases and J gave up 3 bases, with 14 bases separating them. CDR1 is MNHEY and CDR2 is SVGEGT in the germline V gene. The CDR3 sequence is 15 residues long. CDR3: CASSNRDLNYNEQFF. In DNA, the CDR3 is TGTGCCAGCAGTAACCGGGACTTGAACTACAATGAGCAGTTCTTC.

This CDR3 is CSASVGGGVTYNEQFF. In DNA, the CDR3 is TGCAGTGCTAGTGTAGGTGGCGGGGTTACCTACAATGAGCAGTTCTTC. The rearrangement joins TRBV20-1 to TRBJ2-1; possible D gene TRBD2, 6 bases. CDR1 is DFQATT, CDR2 SNEGSKA, per germline (reference sequence). V was pared by 3 bases and J by 2 bases, with 17 bases between. The CDR3 loop spans 16 amino acids.

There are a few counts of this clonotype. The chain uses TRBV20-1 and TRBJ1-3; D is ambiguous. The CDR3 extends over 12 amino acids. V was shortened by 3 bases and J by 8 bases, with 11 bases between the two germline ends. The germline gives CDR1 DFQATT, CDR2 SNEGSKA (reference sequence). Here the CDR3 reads CSASLDPDTIYF. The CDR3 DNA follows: TGCAGTGCTAGTTTGGACCCAGACACCATATATTTT.

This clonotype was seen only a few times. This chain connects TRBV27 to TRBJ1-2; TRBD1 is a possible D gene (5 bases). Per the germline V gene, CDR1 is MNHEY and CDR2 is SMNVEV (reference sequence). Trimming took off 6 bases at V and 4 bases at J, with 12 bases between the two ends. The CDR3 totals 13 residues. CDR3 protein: CASRGETLYGYTF. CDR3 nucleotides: TGTGCCAGCAGGGGGGAAACCCTCTATGGCTACACCTTC.

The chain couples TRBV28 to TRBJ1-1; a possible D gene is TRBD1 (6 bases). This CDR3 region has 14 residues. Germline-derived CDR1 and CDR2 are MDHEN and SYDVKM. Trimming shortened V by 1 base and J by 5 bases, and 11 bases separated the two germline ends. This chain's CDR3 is CASSLSFRGTEAFF. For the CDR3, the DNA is TGTGCCAGCAGTTTATCATTCAGGGGAACTGAAGCTTTCTTT.

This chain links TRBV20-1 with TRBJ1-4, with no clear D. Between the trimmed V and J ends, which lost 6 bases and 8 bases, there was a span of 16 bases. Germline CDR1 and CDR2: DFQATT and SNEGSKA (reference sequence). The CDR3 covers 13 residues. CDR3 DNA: TGCAGTGCCCGCCGACTGGGAACCGAAAAACTGTTTTTT. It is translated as CSARRLGTEKLFF.

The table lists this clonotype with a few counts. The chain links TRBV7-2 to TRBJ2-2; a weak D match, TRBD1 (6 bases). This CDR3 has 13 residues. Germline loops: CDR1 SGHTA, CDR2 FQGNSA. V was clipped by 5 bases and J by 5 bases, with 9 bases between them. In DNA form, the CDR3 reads TGTGCCAGCAGCCAGAGGGGGACCGGGGAGCTGTTTTTT. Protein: CASSQRGTGELFF.

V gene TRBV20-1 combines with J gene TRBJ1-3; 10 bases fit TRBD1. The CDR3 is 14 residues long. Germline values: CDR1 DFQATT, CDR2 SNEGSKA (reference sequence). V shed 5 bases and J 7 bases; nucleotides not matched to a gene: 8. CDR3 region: CSAGGGQGSNTIYF. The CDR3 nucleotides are TGCAGTGCTGGAGGGGGACAGGGGAGTAACACCATATATTTT.

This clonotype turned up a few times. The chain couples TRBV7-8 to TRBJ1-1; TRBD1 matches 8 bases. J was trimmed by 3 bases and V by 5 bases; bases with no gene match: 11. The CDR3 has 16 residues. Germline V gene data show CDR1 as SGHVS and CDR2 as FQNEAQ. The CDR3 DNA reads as TGTGCCAGCAGCCCCATAACCCTGACAGGGGACACTGAAGCTTTCTTT. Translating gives CASSPITLTGDTEAFF.

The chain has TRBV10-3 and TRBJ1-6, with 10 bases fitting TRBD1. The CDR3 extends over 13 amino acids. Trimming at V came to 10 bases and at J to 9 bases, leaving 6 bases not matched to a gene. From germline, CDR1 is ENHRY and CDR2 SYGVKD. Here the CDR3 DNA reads TGTGCCACAACCGGGACAGGGGCTTCACCCCTCCACTTT. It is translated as CATTGTGASPLHF.

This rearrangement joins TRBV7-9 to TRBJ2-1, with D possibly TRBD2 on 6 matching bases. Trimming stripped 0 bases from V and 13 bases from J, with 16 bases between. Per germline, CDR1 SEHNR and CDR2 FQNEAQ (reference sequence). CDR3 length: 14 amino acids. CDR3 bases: TGTGCCAGCAGCTTAGCGGGGGGAATACCACGACAGTTCTTC. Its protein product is CASSLAGGIPRQFF.

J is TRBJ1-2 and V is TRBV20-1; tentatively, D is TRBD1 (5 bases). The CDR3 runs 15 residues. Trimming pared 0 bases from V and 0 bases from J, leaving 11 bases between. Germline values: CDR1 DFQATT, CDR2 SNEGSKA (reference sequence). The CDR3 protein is CSARDHGTANYGYTF. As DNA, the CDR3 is TGCAGTGCTAGAGATCATGGGACCGCTAACTATGGCTACACCTTC.

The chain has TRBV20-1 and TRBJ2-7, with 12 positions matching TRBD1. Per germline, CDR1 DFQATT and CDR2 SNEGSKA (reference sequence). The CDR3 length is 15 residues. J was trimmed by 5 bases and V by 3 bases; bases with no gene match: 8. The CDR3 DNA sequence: TGCAGTGCTAGCCTGGTGGGACAGGGGGCCAACGAGCAGTACTTC. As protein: CSASLVGQGANEQYF.

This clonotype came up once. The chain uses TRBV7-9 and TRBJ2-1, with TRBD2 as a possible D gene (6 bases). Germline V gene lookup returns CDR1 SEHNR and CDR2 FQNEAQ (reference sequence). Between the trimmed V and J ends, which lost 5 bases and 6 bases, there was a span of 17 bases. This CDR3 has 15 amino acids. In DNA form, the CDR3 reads TGTGCCAGCAGCCGTCTCGTGGGGGACTTCAATGAGCAGTTCTTC. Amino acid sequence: CASSRLVGDFNEQFF.

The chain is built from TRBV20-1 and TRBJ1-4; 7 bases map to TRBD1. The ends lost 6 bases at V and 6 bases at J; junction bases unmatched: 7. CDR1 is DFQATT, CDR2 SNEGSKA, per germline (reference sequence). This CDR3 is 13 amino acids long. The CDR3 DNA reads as TGCAGTGCATTGGCAGGGGGGGATGAAAAACTGTTTTTT. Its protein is CSALAGGDEKLFF.

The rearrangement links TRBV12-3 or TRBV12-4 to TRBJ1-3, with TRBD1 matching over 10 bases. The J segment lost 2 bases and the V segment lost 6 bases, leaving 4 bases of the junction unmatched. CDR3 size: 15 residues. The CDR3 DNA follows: TGTGCCAGCAGCGACAGGGGGCCAACTGGAAACACCATATATTTT. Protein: CASSDRGPTGNTIYF.

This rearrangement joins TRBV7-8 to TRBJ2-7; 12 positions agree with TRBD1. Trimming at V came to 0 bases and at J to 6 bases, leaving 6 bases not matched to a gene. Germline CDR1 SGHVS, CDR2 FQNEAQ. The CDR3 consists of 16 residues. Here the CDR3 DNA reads TGTGCCAGCAGCTTAGCCCCCGGGACAGGGGGCTTCGAGCAGTACTTC. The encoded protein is CASSLAPGTGGFEQYF.

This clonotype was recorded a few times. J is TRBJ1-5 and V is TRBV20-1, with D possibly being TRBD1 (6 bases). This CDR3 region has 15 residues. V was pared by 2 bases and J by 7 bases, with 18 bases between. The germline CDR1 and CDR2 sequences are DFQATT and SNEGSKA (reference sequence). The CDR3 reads CSARIGTGIGQPQHF. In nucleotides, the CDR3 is TGCAGTGCTAGAATCGGCACAGGGATAGGGCAGCCCCAGCATTTT.

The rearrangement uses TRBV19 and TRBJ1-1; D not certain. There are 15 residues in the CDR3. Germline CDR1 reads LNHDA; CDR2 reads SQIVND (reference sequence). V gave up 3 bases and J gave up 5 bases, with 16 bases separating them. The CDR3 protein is CASSIALGMGTEAFF. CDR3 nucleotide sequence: TGTGCCAGTAGTATTGCGCTGGGGATGGGAACTGAAGCTTTCTTT.

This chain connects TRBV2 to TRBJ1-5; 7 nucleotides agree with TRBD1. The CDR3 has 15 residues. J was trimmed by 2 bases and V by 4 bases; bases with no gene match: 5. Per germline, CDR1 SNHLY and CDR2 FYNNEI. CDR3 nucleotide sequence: TGTGCCAGCAGTGTCTCAACAGGGGGCAATCAGCCCCAGCATTTT. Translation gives CASSVSTGGNQPQHF.

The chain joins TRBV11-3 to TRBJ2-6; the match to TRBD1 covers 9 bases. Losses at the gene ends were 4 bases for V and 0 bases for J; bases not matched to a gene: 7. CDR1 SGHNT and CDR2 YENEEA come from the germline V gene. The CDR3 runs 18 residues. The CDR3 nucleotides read TGTGCCAGCAGCTCTGGGACAGGGTCTAGCTCTGGGGCCAACGTCCTGACTTTC. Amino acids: CASSSGTGSSSGANVLTF. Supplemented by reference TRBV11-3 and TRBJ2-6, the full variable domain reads EAGVVQSPRYKIIEKKQPVAFWCNPISGHNTLYWYLQNLGQGPELLIRYENEEAVDDSQLPKDRFSAERLKGVDSTLKIQPAELGDSAVYLCASSSGTGSSSGANVLTFGAGSRLTVL.

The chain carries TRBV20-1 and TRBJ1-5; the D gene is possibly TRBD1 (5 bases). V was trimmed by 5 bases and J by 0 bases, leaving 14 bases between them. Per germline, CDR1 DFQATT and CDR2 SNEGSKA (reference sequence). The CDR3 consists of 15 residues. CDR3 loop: CSAVEGIYSNQPQHF. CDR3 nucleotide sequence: TGCAGTGCTGTTGAGGGGATTTATAGCAATCAGCCCCAGCATTTT.

This chain's CDR3 is CASSPNGGTGSSGYTF. Written as DNA, the CDR3 is TGTGCCAGCTCACCAAATGGCGGGACAGGATCGAGTGGCTACACCTTC. This sequence joins TRBV18 and TRBJ1-2; 8 nucleotides match TRBD1. Germline V gives CDR1 KGHSH, CDR2 LQKENI. V trimming: 2 bases; J trimming: 7 bases; junction bases outside the gene matches: 12. The CDR3 extends over 16 amino acids.